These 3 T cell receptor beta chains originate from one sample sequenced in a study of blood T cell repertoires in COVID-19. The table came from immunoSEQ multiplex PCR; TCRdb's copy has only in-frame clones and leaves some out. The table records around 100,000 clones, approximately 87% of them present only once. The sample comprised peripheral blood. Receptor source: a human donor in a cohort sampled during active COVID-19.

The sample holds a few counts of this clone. In DNA, the CDR3 is TGTGCCAGCAGTGAAGCGGGCGCCACGCAAGAGACCCAGTACTTC. This codes for CASSEAGATQETQYF. The chain combines TRBV2 with TRBJ2-5; D unclear. Trimming took 0 bases from V and 2 from J, leaving 10 bases between them. This CDR3 region has 15 residues. CDR1 and CDR2 (germline): SNHLY, FYNNEI.

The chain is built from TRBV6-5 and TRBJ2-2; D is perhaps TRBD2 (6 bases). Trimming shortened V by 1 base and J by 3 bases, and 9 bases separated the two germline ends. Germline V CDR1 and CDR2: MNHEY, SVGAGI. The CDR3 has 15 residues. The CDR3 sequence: CASSYWREHTGELFF. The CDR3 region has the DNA TGTGCCAGCAGTTACTGGAGGGAGCACACCGGGGAGCTGTTTTTT.

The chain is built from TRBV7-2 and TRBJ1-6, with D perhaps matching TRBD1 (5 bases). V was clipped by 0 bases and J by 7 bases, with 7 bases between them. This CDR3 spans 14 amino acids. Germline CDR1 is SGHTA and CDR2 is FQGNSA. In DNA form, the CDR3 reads TGTGCCAGCAGCTTAGCAGGGGTAAATTCACCCCTCCACTTT. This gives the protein CASSLAGVNSPLHF.